The present T cell receptor (beta chain) was sequenced within a study of technical replicates of blood from a few donors. Assay used: immunoSEQ multiplex PCR; TCRdb lists only in-frame clones, some missing. The sample lists about 68,000 clones, around 97% occurring once. Germline lookup yields CDR1 LGHNA and CDR2 YSLEER. Trimming took off 2 bases at V and 3 bases at J, with 17 bases between the two ends. The CDR3 has 16 residues. The sample comprised T cells isolated from PBMCs. The receptor comes from a human donor in good health. The chain carries TRBV4-3 and TRBJ2-7, with D possibly matching TRBD1 (6 bases). This CDR3 is CASSQLGQTPIYEQYF. The DNA for the CDR3 is TGCGCCAGCAGCCAACTAGGACAGACCCCCATCTACGAGCAGTACTTC.